The 10 T cell receptor beta chains reported below all come from one sample, sequenced in a study of CD8 T cells in Susac syndrome. RNA in amounts of about 0.5 to 1 ug was reverse transcribed with random hexamers. Each CDR3 protein is one row after TCRdb ran MiXCR on the immunoSEQ multiplex PCR reads. The sample holds about 150,000 distinct CDR3 sequences, around 92% seen once. Sequences were obtained from CD4+ T cells from PBMCs. The source is a human donor in good health.

This rearrangement joins TRBV27 to TRBJ2-3; 9 bases fit TRBD1. V shed 3 bases, J shed 5 bases, and the junction held 9 bases outside the gene matches. Germline values: CDR1 MNHEY, CDR2 SMNVEV (reference sequence). This CDR3 has 16 residues. CDR3 sequence: CASSFGQGSLGDTQYF. CDR3 bases: TGTGCCAGCAGTTTTGGACAGGGGAGTTTGGGAGATACGCAGTATTTT.

The J gene is TRBJ1-2, the V gene TRBV5-1; D gene unclear. V was shortened by 0 bases and J by 8 bases, with 14 bases between the two germline ends. Germline CDR1 reads SGHRS; CDR2 reads YFSETQ. The CDR3 totals 14 residues. The CDR3 DNA follows: TGCGCCAGCAGCTTGGCGTCTGCGGTGCTGGGCTACACCTTC. This encodes CASSLASAVLGYTF.

The chain carries TRBV20-1 and TRBJ2-1, with D maybe TRBD2 (6 bases). CDR1 is DFQATT, CDR2 SNEGSKA, per germline (reference sequence). This CDR3 contains 13 residues. With 5 bases removed from V and 1 base from J, the gap between germline ends came to 9 bases. The CDR3 bases are TGCAGTGCTTTAGCGGATTCCTACAATGAGCAGTTCTTC. Amino acids: CSALADSYNEQFF.

The CDR3 loop reads CASSQASTVYYEQYF. Written as DNA, the CDR3 is TGTGCCAGCAGCCAAGCGTCCACAGTTTACTACGAGCAGTACTTC. V gene TRBV4-2 combines with J gene TRBJ2-7; no definite D call. Trimming shortened V by 1 base and J by 3 bases, and 13 bases separated the two germline ends. The CDR3 length is 15 residues. The germline gives CDR1 LGHNA, CDR2 YNFKEQ.

V is TRBV6-1 and J is TRBJ2-5; either TRBD1 or TRBD2 may supply D (6 bases each). This CDR3 spans 17 amino acids. V shed 6 bases and J shed 5 bases, with 25 bases lying between them. CDR1 MNHNS and CDR2 SASEGT come from the germline V gene. The CDR3 nucleotides read TGTGCCAGCAGCGTCGGCTTGGGGGGCGTTACTGTCGAGACCCAGTACTTC. As protein: CASSVGLGGVTVETQYF.

The rearrangement joins TRBV18 to TRBJ2-5, with D perhaps TRBD1 (7 bases). Germline CDR1 and CDR2: KGHSH and LQKENI. There are 13 residues in the CDR3. The germline V and J ends were trimmed by 8 bases and 1 base, with 11 bases remaining between them. The CDR3 protein is CASARDSQETQYF. As DNA, the CDR3 is TGTGCCAGCGCGCGGGACAGCCAAGAGACCCAGTACTTC.

The CDR3 nucleotides are TGTGCCTGGAGTGTACCCCCAAGAAGCAAAAACATTCAGTACTTC. It codes for CAWSVPPRSKNIQYF. The chain uses TRBV30 and TRBJ2-4; D gene uncertain. From germline, CDR1 is GTSNPN and CDR2 SVGIG (reference sequence). Trimming cost V 0 bases and J 3 bases, with 12 bases left between them. This CDR3 contains 15 residues.

The chain has TRBV20-1 and TRBJ1-6; D is unclear. Trimming left V 0 bases short and J 10 bases short, with 10 bases between. From germline, CDR1 is DFQATT and CDR2 SNEGSKA (reference sequence). CDR3 length: 13 residues. CDR3 sequence: CSARDREESPLHF. The CDR3 DNA reads TGCAGTGCTAGAGATCGTGAGGAGTCACCCCTCCACTTT.

The rearrangement uses TRBV6-2 or TRBV6-3 and TRBJ2-7, with 8 bases lining up with TRBD2. CDR3 length: 13 amino acids. Germline values: CDR1 MNHEY, CDR2 SVGEGT. The V gene end was trimmed by 5 bases and the J gene end by 2 bases; junction bases not matched to a gene: 2. The CDR3 reads CASSGSGTYEQYF. The CDR3 DNA is TGTGCCAGCAGTGGTAGCGGGACCTACGAGCAGTACTTC.

The chain couples TRBV10-3 to TRBJ2-1, with D perhaps given as TRBD1 or TRBD2 (6 bases each). Germline V gene sequence: CDR1 ENHRY, CDR2 SYGVKD. V lost 7 bases and J 5 bases, leaving 15 bases between the germline ends. This CDR3 is 14 amino acids long. In DNA form, the CDR3 reads TGTGCCATCACTCCCTCCGGGGGCAACAATGAGCAGTTCTTC. Encoded protein: CAITPSGGNNEQFF.